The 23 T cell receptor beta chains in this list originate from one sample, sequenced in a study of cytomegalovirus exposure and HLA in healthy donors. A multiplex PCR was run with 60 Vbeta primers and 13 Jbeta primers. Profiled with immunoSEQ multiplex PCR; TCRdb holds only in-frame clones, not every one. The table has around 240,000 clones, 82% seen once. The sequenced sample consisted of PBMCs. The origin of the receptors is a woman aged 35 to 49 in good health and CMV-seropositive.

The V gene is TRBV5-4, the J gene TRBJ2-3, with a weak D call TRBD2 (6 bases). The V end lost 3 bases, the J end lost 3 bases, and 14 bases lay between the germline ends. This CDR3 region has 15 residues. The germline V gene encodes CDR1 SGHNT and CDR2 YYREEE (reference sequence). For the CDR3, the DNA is TGTGCCAGCAGCTCGCAAACAGGAGGGACAGATACGCAGTATTTT. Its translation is CASSSQTGGTDTQYF.

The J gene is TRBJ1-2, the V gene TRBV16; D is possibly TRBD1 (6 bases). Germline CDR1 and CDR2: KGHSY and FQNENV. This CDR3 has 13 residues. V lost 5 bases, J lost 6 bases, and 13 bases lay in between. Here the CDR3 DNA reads TGTGCCAGCAGCGCCCGGGACATTCATGGCTACACCTTC. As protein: CASSARDIHGYTF. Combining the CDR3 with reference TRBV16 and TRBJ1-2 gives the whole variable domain GEEVAQTPKHLVRGEGQKAKLYCAPIKGHSYVFWYQQVLKNEFKFLISFQNENVFDETGMPKERFSAKCLPNSPCSLEIQATKLEDSAVYFCASSARDIHGYTFGSGTRLTVV.

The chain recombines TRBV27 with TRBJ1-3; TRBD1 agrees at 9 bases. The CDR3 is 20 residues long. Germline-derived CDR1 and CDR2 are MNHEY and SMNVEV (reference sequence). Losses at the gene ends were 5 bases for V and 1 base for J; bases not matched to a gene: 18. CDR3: CASSPYYRGQYEWSGNTIYF. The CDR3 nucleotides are TGTGCCAGCAGTCCCTACTACAGGGGGCAGTACGAATGGTCTGGAAACACCATATATTTT.

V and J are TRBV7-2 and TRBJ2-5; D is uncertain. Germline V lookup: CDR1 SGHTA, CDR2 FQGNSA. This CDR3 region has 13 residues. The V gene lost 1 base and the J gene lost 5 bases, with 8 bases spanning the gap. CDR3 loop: CASSLGSRETQYF. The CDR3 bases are TGTGCCAGCAGCTTAGGGTCCAGGGAGACCCAGTACTTC.

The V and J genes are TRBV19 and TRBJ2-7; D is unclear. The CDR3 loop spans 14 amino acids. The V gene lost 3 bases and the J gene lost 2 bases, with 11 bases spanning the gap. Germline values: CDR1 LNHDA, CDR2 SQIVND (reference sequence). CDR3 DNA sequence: TGTGCCAGTAGTATTCGGTCCGGAGCCTACGAGCAGTACTTC. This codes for CASSIRSGAYEQYF.

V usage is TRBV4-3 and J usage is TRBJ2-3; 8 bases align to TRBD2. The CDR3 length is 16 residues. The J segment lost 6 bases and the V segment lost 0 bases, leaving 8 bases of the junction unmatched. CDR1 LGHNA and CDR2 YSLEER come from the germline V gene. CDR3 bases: TGCGCCAGCAGCCAAGACTGGCGGGGGGTCGTGGATACGCAGTATTTT. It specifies CASSQDWRGVVDTQYF.

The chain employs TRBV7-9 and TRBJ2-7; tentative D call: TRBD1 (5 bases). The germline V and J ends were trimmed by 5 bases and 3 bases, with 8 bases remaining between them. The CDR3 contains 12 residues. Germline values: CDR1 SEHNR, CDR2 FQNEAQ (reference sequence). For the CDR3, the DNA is TGTGCCAGCAGCGTAGACAGCTACGAGCAGTACTTC. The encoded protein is CASSVDSYEQYF.

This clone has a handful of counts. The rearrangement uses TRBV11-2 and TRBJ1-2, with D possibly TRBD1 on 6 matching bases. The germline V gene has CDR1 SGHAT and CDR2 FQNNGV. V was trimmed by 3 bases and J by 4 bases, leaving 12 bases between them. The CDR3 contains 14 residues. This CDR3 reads CASSFGTTSYGYTF. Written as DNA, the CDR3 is TGTGCCAGCAGCTTCGGGACAACCTCCTATGGCTACACCTTC.

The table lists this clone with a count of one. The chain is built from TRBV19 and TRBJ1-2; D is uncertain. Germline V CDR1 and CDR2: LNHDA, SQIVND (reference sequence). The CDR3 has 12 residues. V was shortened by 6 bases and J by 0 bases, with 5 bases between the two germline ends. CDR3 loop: CASRTTNYGYTF. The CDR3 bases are TGTGCCAGTAGGACAACTAACTATGGCTACACCTTC.

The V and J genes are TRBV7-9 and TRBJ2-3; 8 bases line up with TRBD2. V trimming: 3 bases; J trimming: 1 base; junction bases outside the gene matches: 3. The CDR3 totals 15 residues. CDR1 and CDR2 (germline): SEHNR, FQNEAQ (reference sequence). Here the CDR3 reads CASSFRGGGTDTQYF. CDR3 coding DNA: TGTGCCAGCAGCTTCCGGGGGGGAGGCACAGATACGCAGTATTTT.

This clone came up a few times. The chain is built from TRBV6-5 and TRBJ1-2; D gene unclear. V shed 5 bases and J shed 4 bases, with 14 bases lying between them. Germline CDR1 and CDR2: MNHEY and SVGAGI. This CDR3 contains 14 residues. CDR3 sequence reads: CASSLTTESYGYTF. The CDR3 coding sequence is TGTGCCAGCAGTCTGACCACAGAGTCCTATGGCTACACCTTC.

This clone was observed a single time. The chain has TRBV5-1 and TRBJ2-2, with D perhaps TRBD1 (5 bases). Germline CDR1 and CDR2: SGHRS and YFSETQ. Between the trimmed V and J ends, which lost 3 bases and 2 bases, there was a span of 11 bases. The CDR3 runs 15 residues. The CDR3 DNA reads TGCGCCAGCAGCTCAGGACATTACAACACCGGGGAGCTGTTTTTT. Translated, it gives CASSSGHYNTGELFF.

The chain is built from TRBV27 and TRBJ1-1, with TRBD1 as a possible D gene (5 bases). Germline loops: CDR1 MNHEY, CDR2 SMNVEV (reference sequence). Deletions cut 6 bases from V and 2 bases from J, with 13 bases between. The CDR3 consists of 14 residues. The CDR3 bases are TGTGCCAGCAGCCCGACAGTAGCCAACACTGAAGCTTTCTTT. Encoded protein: CASSPTVANTEAFF.

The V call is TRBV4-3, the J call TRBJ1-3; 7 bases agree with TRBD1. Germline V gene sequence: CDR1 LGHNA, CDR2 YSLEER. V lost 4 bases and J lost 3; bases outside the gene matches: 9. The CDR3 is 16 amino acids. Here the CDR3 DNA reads TGCGCCAGCAGCCCCAGGGGGAAGGGGAGTGGAAACACCATATATTTT. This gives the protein CASSPRGKGSGNTIYF.

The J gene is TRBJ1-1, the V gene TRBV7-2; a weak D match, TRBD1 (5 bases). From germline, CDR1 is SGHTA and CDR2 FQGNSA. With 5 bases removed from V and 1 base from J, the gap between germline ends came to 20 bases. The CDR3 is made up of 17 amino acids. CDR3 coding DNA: TGTGCCAGCAGCCATTTGGGGAGGGGCTTTGGGAACACTGAAGCTTTCTTT. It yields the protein CASSHLGRGFGNTEAFF.

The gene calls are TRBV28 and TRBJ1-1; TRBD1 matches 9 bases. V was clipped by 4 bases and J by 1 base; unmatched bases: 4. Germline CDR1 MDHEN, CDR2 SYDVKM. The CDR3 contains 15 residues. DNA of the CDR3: TGTGCCAGCAGTTACTGGACAGGGGCGAACACTGAAGCTTTCTTT. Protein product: CASSYWTGANTEAFF.

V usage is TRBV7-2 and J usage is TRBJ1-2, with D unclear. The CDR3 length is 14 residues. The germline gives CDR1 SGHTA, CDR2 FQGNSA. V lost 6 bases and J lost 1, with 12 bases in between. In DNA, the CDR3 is TGTGCCAGCAGTCCTGACACCTTTAACTATGGCTACACCTTC. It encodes CASSPDTFNYGYTF.

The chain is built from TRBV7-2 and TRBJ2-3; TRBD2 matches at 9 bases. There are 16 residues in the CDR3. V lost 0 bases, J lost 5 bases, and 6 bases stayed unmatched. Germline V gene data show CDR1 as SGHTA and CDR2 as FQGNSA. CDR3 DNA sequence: TGTGCCAGCAGCTTAGCTTGGGCGGGGGGGGAAGATACGCAGTATTTT. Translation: CASSLAWAGGEDTQYF.

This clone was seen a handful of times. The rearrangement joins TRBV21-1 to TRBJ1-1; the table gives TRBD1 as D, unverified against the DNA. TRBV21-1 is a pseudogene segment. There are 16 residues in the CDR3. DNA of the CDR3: TGTGCCAGCCGAAGTCATCCGGGACACAAGAACACTGAAGCTTTCTTT. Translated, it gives CASRSHPGHKNTEAFF.

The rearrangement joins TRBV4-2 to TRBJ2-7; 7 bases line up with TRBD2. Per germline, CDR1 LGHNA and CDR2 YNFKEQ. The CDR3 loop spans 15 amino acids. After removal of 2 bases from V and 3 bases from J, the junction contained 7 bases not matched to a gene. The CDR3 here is CASSQTGTTLYEQYF. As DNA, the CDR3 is TGTGCCAGCAGCCAAACCGGGACTACCCTCTACGAGCAGTACTTC.

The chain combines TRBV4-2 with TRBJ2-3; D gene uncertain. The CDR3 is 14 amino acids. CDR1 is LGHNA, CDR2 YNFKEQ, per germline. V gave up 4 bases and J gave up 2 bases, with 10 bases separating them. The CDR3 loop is CASSLEQNTDTQYF. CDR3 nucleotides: TGTGCCAGCAGCCTAGAACAGAACACAGATACGCAGTATTTT.

CDR3 amino acids: CASSLGRRAGKTQYF. The CDR3 region has the DNA TGCGCCAGCAGCTTGGGCCGTCGGGCAGGGAAGACCCAGTACTTC. This chain connects TRBV5-1 to TRBJ2-5; a possible D gene is TRBD1 (5 bases). This CDR3 contains 15 residues. V was trimmed by 0 bases and J by 6 bases, leaving 15 bases between them. The germline V gene has CDR1 SGHRS and CDR2 YFSETQ.

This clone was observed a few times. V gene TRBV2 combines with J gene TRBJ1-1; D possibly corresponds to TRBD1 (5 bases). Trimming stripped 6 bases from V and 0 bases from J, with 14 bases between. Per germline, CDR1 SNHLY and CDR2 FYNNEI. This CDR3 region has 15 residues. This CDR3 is CASRVRQQLNTEAFF. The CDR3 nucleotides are TGTGCCAGCAGGGTCCGACAGCAACTGAACACTGAAGCTTTCTTT.